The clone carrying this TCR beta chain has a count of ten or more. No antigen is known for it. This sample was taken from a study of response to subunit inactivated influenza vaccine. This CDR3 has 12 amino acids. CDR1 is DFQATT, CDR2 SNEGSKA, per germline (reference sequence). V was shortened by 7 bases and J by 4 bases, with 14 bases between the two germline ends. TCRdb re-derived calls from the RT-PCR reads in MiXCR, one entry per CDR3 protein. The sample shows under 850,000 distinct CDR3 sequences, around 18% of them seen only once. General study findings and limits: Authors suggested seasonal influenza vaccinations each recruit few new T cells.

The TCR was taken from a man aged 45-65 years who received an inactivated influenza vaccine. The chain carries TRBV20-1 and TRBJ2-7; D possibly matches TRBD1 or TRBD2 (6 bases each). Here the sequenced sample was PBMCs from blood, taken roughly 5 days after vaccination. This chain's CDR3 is CSVAGGGYEQYF. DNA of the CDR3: TGCAGTGTGGCCGGGGGCGGGTACGAGCAGTACTTC.